The 2 T cell receptor beta chains below come from one sample, sequenced in a study of blood T cell repertoires in COVID-19. The repertoire was sequenced with immunoSEQ multiplex PCR; TCRdb's copy has only in-frame clones and lacks some. The data contain over 250,000 clones, just under 90% of them singletons. Sequenced input: PBMCs or T cells enriched from blood (not recorded which). The origin of the receptors is a woman in her sixties or seventies who had recovered from COVID-19.

The chain employs TRBV7-8 and TRBJ2-2, with D possibly being TRBD2 (7 bases). V was trimmed by 8 bases and J by 8 bases, leaving 21 bases between them. The CDR3 runs to 15 residues. The germline CDR1 and CDR2 sequences are SGHVS and FQNEAQ. Here the CDR3 DNA reads TGTGCCAGCGCCTTGGGGCTGGGGGGGCTTGGGGAGCTGTTTTTT. Translated, it gives CASALGLGGLGELFF.

The V gene is TRBV4-2, the J gene TRBJ1-5, with D perhaps TRBD1 (5 bases). CDR3 size: 18 residues. The V gene lost 1 base and the J gene lost 0 bases, with 16 bases spanning the gap. The germline gives CDR1 LGHNA, CDR2 YNFKEQ. CDR3 sequence: CASSQASTGAYSNQPQHF. In DNA form, the CDR3 reads TGTGCCAGCAGCCAAGCTTCAACAGGCGCTTATAGCAATCAGCCCCAGCATTTT.